This section outlines one T cell receptor (beta chain) sequence together with its context. Its target is unknown. With a much larger clone just one base away, this may be a read error. Researchers amplified the TCR beta CDR3 regions from RNA transcripts. TCR CDR3 regions were first amplified by RT-PCR with HTBI primers. TCRdb processed the multiplex PCR reads anew with MiXCR; each CDR3 protein has one entry. The sample contains about 250,000 distinct CDR3 sequences, roughly 20% of which appear only once. Germline V gives CDR1 MDHEN, CDR2 SYDVKM. CDR3 length: 12 residues. The sample belongs to a study of T cells in Graves' hyperthyroidism and ophthalmopathy. Study background: Peripheral blood was drawn at first diagnosis, prior to all treatment.

Findings of the study overall: Most clonotypes expanded in the thyroid (above 0.001) were also present in blood.

The V and J genes are TRBV28 and TRBJ1-2; possibly TRBD1 for D (6 bases). Input material: blood. The TCR originated in a man under 40 with Graves' ophthalmopathy. For the CDR3, the DNA is TGTGCCAGAAGTTCCAGGGGTGGTGGCTACACCTTC. It is translated as CARSSRGGGYTF.